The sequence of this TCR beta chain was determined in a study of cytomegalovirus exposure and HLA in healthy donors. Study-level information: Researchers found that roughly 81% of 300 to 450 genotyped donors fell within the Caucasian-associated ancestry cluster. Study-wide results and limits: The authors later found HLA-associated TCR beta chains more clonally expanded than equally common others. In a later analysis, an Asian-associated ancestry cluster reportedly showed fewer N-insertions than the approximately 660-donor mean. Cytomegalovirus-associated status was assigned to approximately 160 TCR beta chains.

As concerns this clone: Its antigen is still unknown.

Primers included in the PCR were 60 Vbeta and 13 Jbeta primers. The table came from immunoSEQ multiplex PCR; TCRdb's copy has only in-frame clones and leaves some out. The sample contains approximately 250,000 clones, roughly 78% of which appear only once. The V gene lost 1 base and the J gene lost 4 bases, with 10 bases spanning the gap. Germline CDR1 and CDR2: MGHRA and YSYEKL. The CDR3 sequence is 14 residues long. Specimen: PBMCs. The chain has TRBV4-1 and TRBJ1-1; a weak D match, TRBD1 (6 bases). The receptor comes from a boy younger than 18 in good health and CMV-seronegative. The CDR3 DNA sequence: TGCGCCAGCAGCCAAGCCCCCAGGGGCACTGAAGCTTTCTTT. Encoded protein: CASSQAPRGTEAFF.